This TCR beta chain originates from a study of blood T cell repertoires in COVID-19. Data came from immunoSEQ multiplex PCR; TCRdb stores just in-frame clones and leaves some out. The sample lists 98,000 or so clones; about 91% were seen once. The sample taken for sequencing was peripheral blood. The receptor's source is a human donor in a cohort sampled during active COVID-19.

Here the CDR3 DNA reads TGTGCCACCAGCAGAGATAATCCCGGGAAGCGGGAAAAACTGTTTTTT. This translates into CATSRDNPGKREKLFF. The rearrangement links TRBV15 to TRBJ1-4; D not certain. The CDR3 is 16 amino acids. CDR1 is LNHNV and CDR2 is YYDKDF in the germline V gene (reference sequence). Trimming took off 0 bases at V and 8 bases at J, with 16 bases between the two ends.